Listed below are T cell receptor beta chains from one sample, sequenced in a study of shared clonotypes between healthy human individuals. Repertoires were generated with immunoSEQ multiplex PCR, while TCRdb's copy carries only in-frame clones and drops some. The repertoire has roughly 1.5 million clones, 98% of them found once; the top ten carry about 0.4%. The sample comprised naive CD4+ T cells sorted from blood. The receptors derive from a man aged 30 to 45 in good health. Each CDR3 is given with its conserved first and last residue. Fields, in order: D gene, CDR3 length, V gene, J gene, CDR3 DNA, CDR3 protein. A D gene is named only where the DNA matches it firmly.

TRBD2,15,TRBV6-5,TRBJ2-1,TGTGCCAGCACTGTCGTCGTGCTAGCGGGCAATGAGCAGTTCTTC,CASTVVVLAGNEQFF
NA,15,TRBV7-2,TRBJ2-7,TGTGCCAGCAGCTTACCAGGGACCCTTTCCTACGAGCAGTACTTC,CASSLPGTLSYEQYF
NA,18,TRBV19,TRBJ2-2,TGTGCCAGTGGTCGCTTAACAGGACTTAACAAGAACACCGGGGAGCTGTTTTTT,CASGRLTGLNKNTGELFF
NA,14,TRBV18,TRBJ1-1,TGTGCCAGCTCACCACTATCGAAGAACACTGAAGCTTTCTTT,CASSPLSKNTEAFF
TRBD2,13,TRBV28,TRBJ2-3,TGTGCCAGCAGCCTCGGTGGGGAGGGTACGCAGTATTTT,CASSLGGEGTQYF
NA,13,TRBV30,TRBJ1-2,TGTGCCTGGACCCCCCGCAGGGCCTATGGCTACACCTTC,CAWTPRRAYGYTF
TRBD1,13,TRBV29-1,TRBJ1-4,TGCAGCGTGTGGGACAGGGCGGCGGAAAAACTGTTTTTT,CSVWDRAAEKLFF
NA,12,TRBV18,TRBJ1-1,TGTGCCAGCTCTCCAATTGGCGATGAAGCTTTCTTT,CASSPIGDEAFF
TRBD1,16,TRBV5-1,TRBJ2-2,TGCGCCAGCAGCTTGGGACCAGGGGGCGTTTCCGGGGAGCTGTTTTTT,CASSLGPGGVSGELFF
TRBD1,15,TRBV6-5,TRBJ1-3,TGTGCCAGCAGCGTCGACAGGGTCGTTGGAAACACCATATATTTT,CASSVDRVVGNTIYF
NA,17,TRBV5-1,TRBJ1-3,TGCGCCAGCAGCTTGGAATCCTCCAGGGGCTCTGGAAACACCATATATTTT,CASSLESSRGSGNTIYF
NA,16,TRBV6-5,TRBJ2-3,TGTGCCAGCAGTTCCCTCTCAAAGGGGCGGGGAGATACGCAGTATTTT,CASSSLSKGRGDTQYF
NA,14,TRBV18,TRBJ2-7,TGTGCCAGCTCACCATTGGGGACATCAAACGAGCAGTACTTC,CASSPLGTSNEQYF